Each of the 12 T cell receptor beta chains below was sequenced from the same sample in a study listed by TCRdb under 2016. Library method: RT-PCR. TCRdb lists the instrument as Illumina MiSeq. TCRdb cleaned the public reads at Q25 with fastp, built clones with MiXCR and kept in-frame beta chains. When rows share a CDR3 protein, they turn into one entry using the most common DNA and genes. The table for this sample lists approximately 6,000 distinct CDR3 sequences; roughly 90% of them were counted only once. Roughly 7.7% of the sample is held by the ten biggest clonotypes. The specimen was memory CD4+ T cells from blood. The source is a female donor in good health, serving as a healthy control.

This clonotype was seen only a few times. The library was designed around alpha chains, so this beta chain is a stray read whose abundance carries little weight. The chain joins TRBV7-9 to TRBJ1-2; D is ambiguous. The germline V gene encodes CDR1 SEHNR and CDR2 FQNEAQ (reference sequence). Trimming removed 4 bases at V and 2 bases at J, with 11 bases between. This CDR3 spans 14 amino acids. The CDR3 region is CASSSLTENYGYTF. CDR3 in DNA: TGTGCCAGCAGCTCGTTAACAGAAAACTATGGCTACACCTTC.

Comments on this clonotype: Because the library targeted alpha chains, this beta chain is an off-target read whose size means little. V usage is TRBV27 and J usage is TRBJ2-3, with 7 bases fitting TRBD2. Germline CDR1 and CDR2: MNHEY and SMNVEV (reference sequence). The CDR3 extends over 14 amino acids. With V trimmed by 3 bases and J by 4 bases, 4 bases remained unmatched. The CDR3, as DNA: TGTGCCAGCAGTTTTAATGGGAGGGCAGATACGCAGTATTTT. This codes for CASSFNGRADTQYF.

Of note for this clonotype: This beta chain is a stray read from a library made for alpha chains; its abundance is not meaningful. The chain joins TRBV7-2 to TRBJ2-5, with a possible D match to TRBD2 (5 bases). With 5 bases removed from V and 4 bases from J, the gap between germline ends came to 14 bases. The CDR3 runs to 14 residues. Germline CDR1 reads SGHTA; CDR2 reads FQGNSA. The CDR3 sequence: CASSRGSVGETQYF. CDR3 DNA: TGTGCCAGCAGCCGTGGGAGTGTGGGAGAGACCCAGTACTTC.

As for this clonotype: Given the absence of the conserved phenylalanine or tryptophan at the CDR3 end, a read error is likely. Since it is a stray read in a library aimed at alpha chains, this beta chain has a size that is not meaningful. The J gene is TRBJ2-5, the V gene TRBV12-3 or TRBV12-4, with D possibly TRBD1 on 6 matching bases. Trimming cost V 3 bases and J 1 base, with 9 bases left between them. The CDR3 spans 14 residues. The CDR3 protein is CASSFRGGQETQYY. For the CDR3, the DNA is TGTGCCAGCAGTTTCAGGGGTGGCCAAGAGACCCAGTACTAC.

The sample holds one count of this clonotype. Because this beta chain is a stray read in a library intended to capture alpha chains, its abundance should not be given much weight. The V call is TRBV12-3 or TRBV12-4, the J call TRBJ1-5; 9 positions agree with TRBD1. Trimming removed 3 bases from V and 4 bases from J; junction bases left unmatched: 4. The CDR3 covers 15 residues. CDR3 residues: CASSLTGGPNQPQHF. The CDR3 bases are TGTGCCAGCAGTTTGACAGGGGGTCCAAATCAGCCCCAGCATTTT.

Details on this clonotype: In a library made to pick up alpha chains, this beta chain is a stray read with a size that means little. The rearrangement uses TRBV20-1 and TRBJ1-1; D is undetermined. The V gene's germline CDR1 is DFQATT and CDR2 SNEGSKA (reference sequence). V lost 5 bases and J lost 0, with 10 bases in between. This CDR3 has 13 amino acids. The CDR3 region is CSAPREMNTEAFF. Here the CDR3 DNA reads TGCAGTGCTCCCCGGGAAATGAACACTGAAGCTTTCTTT.

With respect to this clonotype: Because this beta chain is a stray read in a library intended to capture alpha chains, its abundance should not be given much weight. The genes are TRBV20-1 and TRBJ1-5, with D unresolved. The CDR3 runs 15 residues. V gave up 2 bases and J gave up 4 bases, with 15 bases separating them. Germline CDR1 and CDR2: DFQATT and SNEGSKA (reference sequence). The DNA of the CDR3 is TGCAGTGCTAGACCCTACCTACTCCCAAATCAGCCCCAGCATTTT. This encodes CSARPYLLPNQPQHF.

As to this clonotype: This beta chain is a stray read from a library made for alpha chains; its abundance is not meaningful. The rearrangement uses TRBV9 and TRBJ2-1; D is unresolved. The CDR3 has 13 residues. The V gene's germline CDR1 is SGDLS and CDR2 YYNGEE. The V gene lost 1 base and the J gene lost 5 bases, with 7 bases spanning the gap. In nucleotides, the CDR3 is TGTGCCAGCAGCGTATGGGGTAACAATGAGCAGTTCTTC. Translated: CASSVWGNNEQFF.

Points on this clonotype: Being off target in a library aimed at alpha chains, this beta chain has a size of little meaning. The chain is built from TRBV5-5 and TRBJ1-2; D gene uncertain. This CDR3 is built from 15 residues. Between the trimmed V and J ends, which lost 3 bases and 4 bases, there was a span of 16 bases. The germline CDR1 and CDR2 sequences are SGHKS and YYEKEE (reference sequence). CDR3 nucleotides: TGTGCCAGCAGCTCAACCGCGGGTGGACTCTATGGCTACACCTTC. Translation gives CASSSTAGGLYGYTF.

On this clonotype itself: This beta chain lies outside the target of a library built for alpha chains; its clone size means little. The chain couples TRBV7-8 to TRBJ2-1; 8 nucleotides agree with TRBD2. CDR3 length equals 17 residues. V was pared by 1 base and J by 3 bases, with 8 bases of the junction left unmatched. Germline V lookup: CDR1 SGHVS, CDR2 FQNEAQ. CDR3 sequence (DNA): TGTGCCAGCAGCTTAGGGGCCAGCGGGAGCGGCTACAATGAGCAGTTCTTC. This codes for CASSLGASGSGYNEQFF.

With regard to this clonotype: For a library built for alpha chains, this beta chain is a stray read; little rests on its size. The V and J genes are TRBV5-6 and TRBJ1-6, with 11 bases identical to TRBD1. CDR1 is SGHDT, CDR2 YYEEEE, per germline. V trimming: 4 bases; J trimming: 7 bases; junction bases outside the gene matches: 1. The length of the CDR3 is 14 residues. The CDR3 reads CASSRDRGNSPLHF. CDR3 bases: TGTGCCAGCAGCCGGGACAGGGGGAATTCACCCCTCCACTTT.

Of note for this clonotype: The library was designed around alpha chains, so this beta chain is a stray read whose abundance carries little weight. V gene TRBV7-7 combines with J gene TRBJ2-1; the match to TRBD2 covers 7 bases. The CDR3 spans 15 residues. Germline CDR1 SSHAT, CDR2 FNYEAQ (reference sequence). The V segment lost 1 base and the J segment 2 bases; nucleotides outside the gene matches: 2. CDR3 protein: CASSLDAGAYNEQFF. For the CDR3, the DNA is TGTGCCAGCAGCTTAGACGCGGGGGCCTACAATGAGCAGTTCTTC.